The clone carrying this T cell receptor beta chain was seen more than once but under ten times. Its specificity is not known. This sample stems from a study of regulatory T cells in long-lasting Graves disease. Overall study results and limits: Under persistent disease, TRBV28, TRBJ1-2 and TRBJ2-5 were used preferentially.

Arm-PCR of CDR3 regions with iRepertoire HTBI primers generated TCR beta libraries. TCRdb analysed the multiplex PCR reads with MiXCR anew, one entry per CDR3 protein. The data hold approximately 440,000 distinct CDR3 sequences, with roughly a quarter observed a single time. Time point denoted: persistent/refractory GD, antithyroid drugs over 5 years with positive TRAb. Making the TCR library involved RNA that had been extracted from PBMCs. One endocrinology department in Xi'an, China, was where patients came from. EDTA tubes received approximately 8.4 milliliters of collected peripheral blood. Trimming at V came to 5 bases and at J to 4 bases, leaving 15 bases not matched to a gene. The CDR3 totals 17 residues. Germline CDR1 MNHEY, CDR2 SMNVEV (reference sequence).

The chain has TRBV27 and TRBJ2-7; 9 nucleotides align to TRBD2. The TCR originated in a female donor with Graves disease. Material: peripheral blood mononuclear cells (PBMCs), obtained when the disease was refractory, from a patient treated with antithyroid drugs. The CDR3 region has the DNA TGTGCCAGCAGTCCATCGGGCGGTAGCGGGAGAACATACGAGCAGTACTTC. Its translation is CASSPSGGSGRTYEQYF.